This T cell receptor (beta chain) originates from a study of T cells in Graves' hyperthyroidism and ophthalmopathy. Regarding the study as a whole: Peripheral blood also featured most of the thyroid clonotypes expanded above 0.001.

This clonotype was seen repeatedly, ten times or more. Its matching antigen is unknown. The germline V and J ends were trimmed by 4 bases and 5 bases, with 13 bases remaining between them. Germline values: CDR1 SGHDT, CDR2 YYEEEE. The CDR3 is 13 amino acids. Researchers amplified the TCR beta CDR3 regions from RNA transcripts. First-round RT-PCR with HTBI primers amplified the TCR CDR3 region. TCRdb ran MiXCR on the multiplex PCR reads and lists one entry per CDR3 protein. The table lists about 350,000 distinct CDR3 sequences, 15% to 20% of them singletons. Uncontrolled infection, other autoimmune disease, pregnancy and lactation each barred patients from inclusion.

The source of this sequence is a middle-aged woman with Graves' ophthalmopathy. The chain links TRBV5-6 to TRBJ2-7, with unresolved D. The specimen sequenced was blood. DNA for the CDR3: TGTGCCAGCAGCCAAAGAGTCCGCGACGAGCAGTACTTC. This translates into CASSQRVRDEQYF.